The present T cell receptor beta chain was sequenced within a study of blood T cell repertoires in COVID-19. Study-wide context: COVID-19 samples collected from the United States, Italy and Spain covered acute and convalescent phases. T cells, B-cell-depleted T cells, or PBMCs supplied cDNA or gDNA.

Participant age was 18 to 89 years, and participants resided in around 24 US areas. Allocation to cohorts depended on clinical history reported by the participants. Germline V gene lookup returns CDR1 MDHEN and CDR2 SYDVKM. V was pared by 7 bases and J by 7 bases, with 8 bases of the junction left unmatched. CDR3 size: 15 residues. Data came from immunoSEQ multiplex PCR; TCRdb stores just in-frame clones and leaves some out. Of some 270,000 clones in the sample, around 90% are singletons; the top ten hold over 4%. This sequence was found in a woman in her twenties or thirties with acute COVID-19. Material for sequencing was PBMCs or T cells enriched from blood (not recorded which). The gene calls are TRBV28 and TRBJ2-1; 12 positions match TRBD2. CDR3 coding DNA: TGTGCCAGCACCCCGACTAGCGGGAGTCGTAATGAGCAGTTCTTC. It yields the protein CASTPTSGSRNEQFF.